These T cell receptor beta chains were read from a single sample in a study of blood T cell repertoires in COVID-19. Using immunoSEQ multiplex PCR, the repertoire was profiled, and TCRdb retains in-frame clones only, with some absent. Of about 220,000 clones detected, under 90% appear once; the ten largest clones hold approximately 5.1%. The source material was peripheral blood. The receptor source for this set is an older woman who had recovered from COVID-19. Each CDR3 is given with its conserved first and last residue. Each record gives: CDR3 length, D gene, J gene, V gene, clone size, CDR3 protein, CDR3 DNA. A D gene is named only where the DNA matches it firmly. Size values are once, few and many counts, or a class for expanded clones, and some rows have none.

cdr3_length: 11; d_call: -; j_call: TRBJ1-2; v_call: TRBV29-1; clone_size: -; cdr3_aa: CSAGQNYGYTF; cdr3_nt: TGCAGCGCAGGACAGAACTATGGCTACACCTTC
cdr3_length: 13; d_call: TRBD1; j_call: TRBJ1-5; v_call: TRBV24-1; clone_size: -; cdr3_aa: CATERGPGQPQHF; cdr3_nt: TGTGCCACCGAAAGGGGGCCGGGTCAGCCCCAGCATTTT
cdr3_length: 15; d_call: -; j_call: TRBJ2-7; v_call: TRBV20-1; clone_size: -; cdr3_aa: CSASAMQGTGYEQYF; cdr3_nt: TGCAGTGCTAGTGCCATGCAGGGAACAGGCTACGAGCAGTACTTC
cdr3_length: 16; d_call: TRBD1; j_call: TRBJ2-2; v_call: TRBV18; clone_size: -; cdr3_aa: CASSLAGTEVFGELFF; cdr3_nt: TGTGCCAGCTCACTAGCCGGGACAGAGGTATTCGGGGAGCTGTTTTTT
cdr3_length: 15; d_call: -; j_call: TRBJ2-3; v_call: TRBV7-7; clone_size: -; cdr3_aa: CASSLSRAGTDTQYF; cdr3_nt: TGTGCTAGCAGCTTGTCCAGGGCGGGGACAGATACGCAGTATTTT
cdr3_length: 18; d_call: -; j_call: TRBJ1-5; v_call: TRBV5-4; clone_size: -; cdr3_aa: CASSLPREEGTTNQPQHF; cdr3_nt: TGTGCCAGCAGCCTACCTCGCGAGGAAGGCACGACTAATCAGCCCCAGCATTTT
cdr3_length: 12; d_call: -; j_call: TRBJ2-7; v_call: TRBV12-5; clone_size: -; cdr3_aa: CASGSDRYEQYF; cdr3_nt: TGTGCTAGTGGTTCGGACAGATACGAGCAGTACTTC
cdr3_length: 15; d_call: -; j_call: TRBJ2-7; v_call: TRBV4-3; clone_size: few; cdr3_aa: CASSQDRGWAYEQYF; cdr3_nt: TGCGCCAGCAGCCAAGACCGGGGGTGGGCCTACGAGCAGTACTTC
cdr3_length: 14; d_call: TRBD2; j_call: TRBJ2-1; v_call: TRBV4-2; clone_size: many; cdr3_aa: CASSGGGPGDEQFF; cdr3_nt: TGTGCCAGCAGCGGCGGGGGGCCGGGGGATGAGCAGTTCTTC
cdr3_length: 15; d_call: -; j_call: TRBJ2-2; v_call: TRBV24-1; clone_size: -; cdr3_aa: CATSDQRRGTGELFF; cdr3_nt: TGTGCCACCAGTGACCAACGACGGGGGACCGGGGAGCTGTTTTTT
cdr3_length: 14; d_call: -; j_call: TRBJ2-3; v_call: TRBV6-5; clone_size: -; cdr3_aa: CASSYREVADTQYF; cdr3_nt: TGTGCCAGCAGTTACCGAGAAGTGGCAGATACGCAGTATTTT
cdr3_length: 15; d_call: TRBD2; j_call: TRBJ2-1; v_call: TRBV5-5; clone_size: -; cdr3_aa: CASSLLRGGYNEQFF; cdr3_nt: TGTGCCAGCAGCTTGCTCCGGGGGGGATACAATGAGCAGTTCTTC
cdr3_length: 14; d_call: -; j_call: TRBJ1-1; v_call: TRBV2; clone_size: -; cdr3_aa: CASGRQAADTEAFF; cdr3_nt: TGTGCCAGCGGACGACAGGCCGCGGACACTGAAGCTTTCTTT
cdr3_length: 13; d_call: -; j_call: TRBJ1-2; v_call: TRBV7-2; clone_size: -; cdr3_aa: CASSPQGGDGYTF; cdr3_nt: TGTGCCAGCAGCCCACAGGGAGGGGACGGCTACACCTTC
cdr3_length: 12; d_call: -; j_call: TRBJ2-3; v_call: TRBV11-1; clone_size: -; cdr3_aa: CASSQNQDTQYF; cdr3_nt: TGTGCCAGCAGCCAAAACCAGGATACGCAGTATTTT
cdr3_length: 14; d_call: -; j_call: TRBJ2-1; v_call: TRBV4-1; clone_size: -; cdr3_aa: CASSQGRGYNEQFF; cdr3_nt: TGCGCCAGCAGCCAAGGGAGGGGTTACAATGAGCAGTTCTTC
cdr3_length: 14; d_call: TRBD1; j_call: TRBJ1-6; v_call: TRBV30; clone_size: -; cdr3_aa: CAWSSGTVNSPLHF; cdr3_nt: TGTGCCTGGAGCTCCGGGACAGTTAATTCACCCCTCCACTTT
cdr3_length: 17; d_call: TRBD1; j_call: TRBJ1-1; v_call: TRBV5-4; clone_size: -; cdr3_aa: CASSLSHRGEKNTEAFF; cdr3_nt: TGTGCCAGCAGCTTGTCCCACAGGGGGGAAAAGAACACTGAAGCTTTCTTT
cdr3_length: 16; d_call: TRBD2; j_call: TRBJ2-1; v_call: TRBV30; clone_size: few; cdr3_aa: CAWRTPRTSAYNEQFF; cdr3_nt: TGTGCCTGGAGAACCCCCAGGACTAGCGCATACAATGAGCAGTTCTTC
cdr3_length: 13; d_call: -; j_call: TRBJ2-5; v_call: TRBV12-5; clone_size: -; cdr3_aa: CASGTGLQETQYF; cdr3_nt: TGTGCTAGTGGAACAGGACTACAAGAGACCCAGTACTTC
cdr3_length: 15; d_call: -; j_call: TRBJ1-2; v_call: TRBV5-1; clone_size: once; cdr3_aa: CASSLAPGANYGYTF; cdr3_nt: TGCGCCAGCAGCTTGGCCCCCGGGGCTAACTATGGCTACACCTTC
cdr3_length: 14; d_call: TRBD1; j_call: TRBJ1-2; v_call: TRBV2; clone_size: -; cdr3_aa: CASSGGTGEHGYTF; cdr3_nt: TGTGCCAGCAGTGGGGGGACAGGGGAGCATGGCTACACCTTC
cdr3_length: 15; d_call: -; j_call: TRBJ2-7; v_call: TRBV4-1; clone_size: -; cdr3_aa: CASSQETEATYEQYF; cdr3_nt: TGCGCCAGCAGCCAAGAGACAGAAGCGACCTACGAGCAGTACTTC
cdr3_length: 14; d_call: -; j_call: TRBJ1-4; v_call: TRBV27; clone_size: -; cdr3_aa: CASRLIAGNEKLFF; cdr3_nt: TGTGCCAGCAGATTGATCGCAGGCAATGAAAAACTGTTTTTT
cdr3_length: 15; d_call: TRBD2; j_call: TRBJ2-3; v_call: TRBV6-1; clone_size: -; cdr3_aa: CASSEERGGTDTQYF; cdr3_nt: TGTGCCAGCAGTGAAGAGCGGGGGGGCACAGATACGCAGTATTTT
cdr3_length: 14; d_call: TRBD1; j_call: TRBJ1-2; v_call: TRBV5-4; clone_size: -; cdr3_aa: CASRSGDRVYGYTF; cdr3_nt: TGTGCCAGCAGAAGTGGGGACAGGGTTTATGGCTACACCTTC
cdr3_length: 14; d_call: -; j_call: TRBJ2-1; v_call: TRBV19; clone_size: -; cdr3_aa: CASSIVRGNNEQFF; cdr3_nt: TGTGCCAGTAGTATAGTGCGGGGAAACAATGAGCAGTTCTTC
cdr3_length: 13; d_call: TRBD1; j_call: TRBJ1-6; v_call: TRBV12-3/TRBV12-4; clone_size: -; cdr3_aa: CASSTTGMSPLHF; cdr3_nt: TGTGCCAGCAGTACGACAGGGATGTCACCCCTCCACTTT
cdr3_length: 15; d_call: -; j_call: TRBJ1-1; v_call: TRBV10-3; clone_size: once; cdr3_aa: CAISESLGADTEAFF; cdr3_nt: TGTGCCATCAGTGAGTCTCTGGGAGCGGACACTGAAGCTTTCTTT
cdr3_length: 14; d_call: -; j_call: TRBJ2-5; v_call: TRBV5-4; clone_size: -; cdr3_aa: CASSLATYQETQYF; cdr3_nt: TGTGCCAGCAGCTTGGCAACTTACCAAGAGACCCAGTACTTC
cdr3_length: 12; d_call: -; j_call: TRBJ2-1; v_call: TRBV9; clone_size: -; cdr3_aa: CASSAGSNEQFF; cdr3_nt: TGTGCCAGCAGCGCCGGGTCTAATGAGCAGTTCTTC
cdr3_length: 15; d_call: TRBD1; j_call: TRBJ1-1; v_call: TRBV7-2; clone_size: -; cdr3_aa: CASSLVRQGAGEAFF; cdr3_nt: TGTGCCAGCAGCTTAGTCCGCCAGGGGGCAGGTGAAGCTTTCTTT
cdr3_length: 15; d_call: TRBD2; j_call: TRBJ2-2; v_call: TRBV6-2/TRBV6-3; clone_size: once; cdr3_aa: CASSFTRGGLGELFF; cdr3_nt: TGTGCCAGCAGTTTCACGCGGGGGGGCCTTGGGGAGCTGTTTTTT
cdr3_length: 15; d_call: -; j_call: TRBJ1-1; v_call: TRBV6-2/TRBV6-3; clone_size: -; cdr3_aa: CASSSLSGVNTEAFF; cdr3_nt: TGTGCCAGCAGTTCCCTTAGCGGAGTGAACACTGAAGCTTTCTTT
cdr3_length: 17; d_call: TRBD1; j_call: TRBJ2-5; v_call: TRBV9; clone_size: -; cdr3_aa: CASSVAPPGTGTETQYF; cdr3_nt: TGTGCCAGCAGCGTAGCTCCCCCAGGGACAGGGACGGAGACCCAGTACTTC
cdr3_length: 14; d_call: TRBD1; j_call: TRBJ1-2; v_call: TRBV25-1; clone_size: -; cdr3_aa: CASSGEDRERGYTF; cdr3_nt: TGTGCCAGCAGTGGCGAAGACAGGGAGCGCGGCTACACCTTC
cdr3_length: 10; d_call: -; j_call: TRBJ2-7; v_call: TRBV2; clone_size: few; cdr3_aa: CASTGDEQYF; cdr3_nt: TGTGCCAGCACGGGTGACGAGCAGTACTTC
cdr3_length: 14; d_call: -; j_call: TRBJ2-7; v_call: TRBV19; clone_size: -; cdr3_aa: CASSMGQGGHEQYF; cdr3_nt: TGTGCCAGTAGTATGGGCCAGGGGGGCCACGAGCAGTACTTC
cdr3_length: 15; d_call: TRBD1; j_call: TRBJ2-5; v_call: TRBV5-1; clone_size: few; cdr3_aa: CASSATGTDQETQYF; cdr3_nt: TGCGCCAGCAGCGCAACCGGGACAGATCAAGAGACCCAGTACTTC
cdr3_length: 12; d_call: TRBD1; j_call: TRBJ1-2; v_call: TRBV13; clone_size: -; cdr3_aa: CASSTQGGGYTF; cdr3_nt: TGTGCCAGCAGCACACAGGGGGGTGGCTACACCTTC
cdr3_length: 14; d_call: -; j_call: TRBJ1-5; v_call: TRBV3-1/TRBV3-2; clone_size: -; cdr3_aa: CASSPSLGGGPQHF; cdr3_nt: TGTGCCAGCAGCCCCTCGTTAGGGGGGGGGCCCCAGCATTTT